The entry below gives a single T cell receptor (beta chain) sequence along with its context. Its antigen is not identified. These data are taken from a study of shared clonotypes between healthy human individuals. As for the study in general: Sampling drew on donors who were a couple of women and three men aged 18 to 49.

Study outcomes and limitations: The study generally estimated greater richness for naive than memory subsets.

Looked up from germline, CDR1 is LNHDA and CDR2 is SQIVND (reference sequence). V lost 5 bases, J lost 0 bases, and 9 bases stayed unmatched. CDR3 length: 16 residues. Splitting the CD4+ cells yielded a CD45RA+ naive subset and a CD45RA-negative memory subset. Each subset's genomic DNA was split evenly across several immunoSEQ plates. Repertoires were generated with immunoSEQ multiplex PCR, while TCRdb's copy carries only in-frame clones and drops some. The sample lists roughly 760,000 clones, around two thirds seen once, with 1.5% to 2% in the top ten. The clonotype was recovered from a woman aged 30 to 39 in good health. This chain links TRBV19 with TRBJ2-7; 8 bases align to TRBD1. The material sequenced was memory CD4+ T cells sorted from blood. Subset noted: CD45RA-negative fraction. The DNA of the CDR3 is TGTGCCAGTAGTGCCTCGGGACAGGCCAGCTCCTACGAGCAGTACTTC. This sequence encodes CASSASGQASSYEQYF. Together with reference TRBV19 and TRBJ2-7, the CDR3 gives the full variable domain: DGGITQSPKYLFRKEGQNVTLSCEQNLNHDAMYWYRQDPGQGLRLIYYSQIVNDFQKGDIAEGYSVSREKKESFPLTVTSAQKNPTAFYLCASSASGQASSYEQYFGPGTRLTVT.